This T cell receptor beta chain stems from a study of shared clonotypes between healthy human individuals. As for the study in general: There were three CD4 naive, three CD4 memory, two CD8 naive and one CD8 memory plates per donor. General observations from the study: Only blood was sampled; tissue repertoires likely differ. Researchers found naive subsets generally carried larger estimated richness than memory subsets.

Only Caucasian adults living in Nashville, Tennessee served as donors. As regards this clone: As yet, its antigen is unknown.

Germline CDR1 reads MGHRA; CDR2 reads YSYEKL. Deletions cut 1 base from V and 0 bases from J, with 4 bases between. The CDR3 is 15 amino acids. Generated by immunoSEQ multiplex PCR, the TCRdb table keeps only in-frame clones and is missing some. This sample has 2 million to 2.5 million clones, with approximately 94% found just once. This sequence originates from a young man in good health. Sequenced input: naive CD4+ T cells sorted from blood. Stated subset: CD45RA+ positively selected. The chain uses TRBV4-1 and TRBJ2-6, with unresolved D. The chain's CDR3 is CASSQGDSGANVLTF. The CDR3 DNA sequence: TGCGCCAGCAGCCAAGGAGACTCTGGGGCCAACGTCCTGACTTTC.